This T cell receptor beta chain derives from a study of early T cells in non-severe SARS-CoV-2 infection. Study summary: Chains from this unsorted whole-blood bulk RNA could not be paired.

The library protocol tagged individual cDNA molecules with unique molecular identifiers. TCRdb called the 5' RACE reads again in MiXCR, with one record for every CDR3 protein. The sample consists of 100,000 or so distinct CDR3 sequences, approximately 15% of them appearing once. Trimming took 5 bases from V and 5 from J, leaving 12 bases between them. Germline V gene lookup returns CDR1 MDHEN and CDR2 SYDVKM. The CDR3 runs 14 residues. This clonotype was found many times. This clonotype was sampled from an adult who was a healthcare worker with PCR-confirmed SARS-CoV-2 infection or an uninfected control (not recorded which). The V and J genes are TRBV28 and TRBJ1-4; D unclear. The input for sequencing was whole blood, taken at baseline. As DNA, the CDR3 is TGTGCCAGCAGTCCCCCGGACTGGAATGAAAAACTGTTTTTT. This codes for CASSPPDWNEKLFF.